This is a list of T cell receptor beta chains from one sample in a study of T cell changes during pregnancy in multiple sclerosis. Profiling relied on immunoSEQ multiplex PCR, and the TCRdb table lists in-frame clones only, not all of them. In the table there are roughly 85,000 clones, more than 85% of which are singletons. Sample: peripheral blood, taken in the first trimester of pregnancy. The origin of the receptors is a female donor with multiple sclerosis, enrolled in a pregnancy study. Both conserved end residues are part of each CDR3. The order of the fields is J gene, clone size, V gene, D gene, CDR3 protein, CDR3 DNA. D genes are given only for firm matches. Clone size is stated in some rows and not others, as once, few, many or a class when expanded.

>TRBJ1-1|.|TRBV23-1|.
CASSQYSGRTEAFF
TGCGCCAGCAGTCAATATTCTGGGAGGACTGAAGCTTTCTTT
>TRBJ2-1|.|TRBV7-9|.
CASSSRSVFF
TGTGCCAGCAGCTCGCGTTCTGTTTTCTTC
>TRBJ2-7|.|TRBV18|TRBD1
CASSTSGTGVHEQYF
TGTGCCAGCTCAACGTCCGGGACAGGGGTCCACGAGCAGTACTTC
>TRBJ2-7|.|TRBV25-1|.
CASSELGGNEQYF
TGTGCCAGCAGTGAATTGGGGGGAAACGAGCAGTACTTC
>TRBJ2-1|.|TRBV5-6|TRBD2
CASSMGGVFNEQFF
TGTGCCAGCAGTATGGGGGGGGTTTTTAATGAGCAGTTCTTC
>TRBJ1-2|once|TRBV27|.
CASSVSRLVLSDYTF
TGTGCCAGCTCTGTATCTCGGCTAGTCCTTTCAGACTACACCTTC
>TRBJ2-7|.|TRBV18|.
CASSLSGSYEQYF
TGTGCCAGCTCCCTGTCAGGGTCCTACGAGCAGTACTTC
>TRBJ2-3|.|TRBV27|TRBD2
CASKRGGTDTQYF
TGTGCCAGCAAGCGGGGGGGCACAGATACGCAGTATTTT
>TRBJ2-1|.|TRBV12-5|TRBD1
CASGLVQGSSYNEQFF
TGTGCTAGTGGTTTGGTACAGGGGAGCTCCTACAATGAGCAGTTCTTC
>TRBJ2-3|.|TRBV28|TRBD1
CASRLTTGGADTQYF
TGTGCCAGCAGACTAACGACAGGGGGCGCAGATACGCAGTATTTT
>TRBJ2-3|.|TRBV11-3|.
CASRVAAPTDTQYF
TGTGCCAGCAGGGTGGCGGCGCCCACAGATACGCAGTATTTT
>TRBJ2-3|.|TRBV5-4|.
CASSLQVEDTQYF
TGTGCCAGCAGCCTCCAAGTGGAGGATACGCAGTATTTT
>TRBJ2-1|.|TRBV11-2|TRBD2
CASSRRLAGGLYNEQFF
TGTGCCAGCAGCCGCAGACTAGCGGGGGGCCTCTACAATGAGCAGTTCTTC
>TRBJ2-3|.|TRBV7-9|TRBD2
CASSRGGGTSVRTDTQYF
TGTGCCAGCAGCCGTGGGGGGGGGACTAGCGTCCGCACAGATACGCAGTATTTT
>TRBJ2-1|.|TRBV7-3|TRBD1
CASSPSGQGAFGEQFF
TGTGCCAGCAGCCCATCGGGGCAGGGGGCTTTTGGTGAGCAGTTCTTC
>TRBJ1-1|.|TRBV21-1|.
CASSKAPNLDRGGDTEAFF
TGTGCCAGCAGCAAGGCACCTAACCTGGACAGGGGAGGCGACACTGAAGCTTTCTTT
>TRBJ2-7|.|TRBV7-6|.
CASSLDIGPNEQYF
TGTGCCAGCAGCTTGGACATAGGTCCTAACGAGCAGTACTTC
>TRBJ1-2|.|TRBV6-5|.
CASSYSKRNGGYTF
TGTGCCAGCAGTTACTCGAAACGGAACGGGGGCTACACCTTC
>TRBJ1-1|.|TRBV5-1|.
CASSYAGETEAFF
TGCGCCAGCAGCTACGCCGGGGAGACTGAAGCTTTCTTT
>TRBJ1-1|.|TRBV5-1|TRBD1
CASSLGTGGVKAFF
TGCGCCAGCAGCTTGGGGACAGGGGGAGTCAAAGCTTTCTTT
>TRBJ1-1|.|TRBV7-3|.
CASSVGQNTEAFF
TGTGCCAGCAGCGTGGGACAGAACACTGAAGCTTTCTTT
>TRBJ1-3|.|TRBV29-1|.
CSVGGGKSGNTIYF
TGCAGCGTTGGTGGGGGCAAGAGCGGAAACACCATATATTTT
>TRBJ2-1|once|TRBV11-3|TRBD1
CASSRDRGRDEQFF
TGTGCCAGCAGCCGGGACAGGGGGCGAGATGAGCAGTTCTTC
>TRBJ2-1|.|TRBV7-3|.
CASSLSGGYVNEQFF
TGTGCCAGCAGCTTATCAGGAGGGTATGTCAATGAGCAGTTCTTC
>TRBJ1-2|.|TRBV6-1|TRBD1
CATTGLGQGNYGYTF
TGTGCCACCACTGGCCTGGGACAGGGAAACTATGGCTACACCTTC
>TRBJ1-1|.|TRBV6-1|.
CASTLVPLKGAEAFF
TGTGCCAGCACCTTGGTCCCCCTCAAGGGGGCTGAAGCTTTCTTT
>TRBJ2-1|.|TRBV5-4|.
CASSSGIEQFF
TGTGCCAGCAGCTCCGGGATTGAGCAGTTCTTC
>TRBJ1-5|.|TRBV2|.
CASSGQSGQHF
TGTGCCAGCAGTGGTCAGTCGGGCCAGCATTTT
>TRBJ2-6|.|TRBV5-1|TRBD1
CASSATGGDSGANVLTF
TGCGCCAGCAGTGCGACAGGGGGCGACTCTGGGGCCAACGTCCTGACTTTC
>TRBJ2-7|.|TRBV9|.
CASSRSGLSYEQYF
TGTGCCAGCTCCCGCTCGGGACTCTCCTACGAGCAGTACTTC
>TRBJ2-3|.|TRBV10-3|TRBD2
CAISEPGLAGGDTQYF
TGTGCCATCAGTGAGCCCGGACTAGCGGGAGGTGATACGCAGTATTTT
>TRBJ2-7|once|TRBV5-5|.
CASSAFLANHAYEQYF
TGTGCCAGCAGCGCTTTTCTAGCGAACCATGCCTACGAGCAGTACTTC
>TRBJ2-7|.|TRBV5-4|.
CASSLAGPGEQYF
TGTGCCAGCAGCTTGGCAGGTCCGGGGGAGCAGTACTTC
>TRBJ2-1|.|TRBV19|TRBD2
CASSIVDRGRYNEQFF
TGTGCCAGTAGTATAGTAGATCGCGGGAGGTACAATGAGCAGTTCTTC
>TRBJ1-1|.|TRBV5-8|.
CASSYSTEAFF
TGTGCCAGCAGCTACAGCACTGAAGCTTTCTTT
>TRBJ2-2|.|TRBV6-5|TRBD1
CASSPYRGAGELFF
TGTGCCAGCAGTCCCTACAGGGGGGCCGGGGAGCTGTTTTTT
>TRBJ2-7|.|TRBV4-3|TRBD2
CASSQGDGTSSYEQYF
TGCGCCAGCAGCCAGGGGGACGGGACTAGCTCCTACGAGCAGTACTTC
>TRBJ1-1|.|TRBV5-6|.
CASSDAKDMNTEAFF
TGTGCCAGCAGCGACGCGAAAGACATGAACACTGAAGCTTTCTTT
>TRBJ1-3|.|TRBV19|.
CASRQDSASGNTIYF
TGTGCCAGTAGACAGGACAGCGCCTCTGGAAACACCATATATTTT
>TRBJ1-1|.|TRBV2|TRBD1
CASNDQGAGEAFF
TGTGCCAGCAATGATCAGGGGGCTGGTGAAGCTTTCTTT
>TRBJ1-2|.|TRBV27|TRBD1
CASRQGLNYGYTF
TGTGCCAGCCGACAGGGTCTTAACTATGGCTACACCTTC
>TRBJ2-7|.|TRBV10-3|TRBD2
CAISDYLGTSGRPHEQYF
TGTGCCATCAGTGACTATTTAGGGACTAGCGGGAGGCCCCACGAGCAGTACTTC
>TRBJ2-5|few|TRBV9|.
CASSGTTLETQYF
TGTGCCAGCAGCGGGACTACCCTGGAGACCCAGTACTTC
>TRBJ2-5|.|TRBV5-4|TRBD1
CASSLAGGETQYF
TGTGCCAGCAGCTTGGCAGGGGGAGAGACCCAGTACTTC
>TRBJ1-5|.|TRBV27|.
CASSLGGMGNQPQHF
TGTGCCAGCAGTTTAGGAGGGATGGGCAATCAGCCCCAGCATTTT
>TRBJ2-1|once|TRBV4-3|TRBD1
CASSQEGRTGRNEQFF
TGCGCCAGCAGCCAAGAGGGTCGGACAGGGCGGAATGAGCAGTTCTTC